This is a list of T cell receptor beta chains from one sample in a study of preoperative IRX-2 immunotherapy in early breast cancer. Libraries were prepared by immunoSEQ multiplex PCR; TCRdb keeps only in-frame clonotypes and omits some of them. The data contain about 62,000 clones, approximately 94% of them singletons. The specimen was obtained from a patient treated with IRX-2 immunotherapy. The origin of the receptors is a human donor with breast cancer. The CDR3 runs from the conserved cysteine through the conserved F or W. A D gene is named only where the DNA matches it firmly.

d_call | j_call | v_call | cdr3_nt | cdr3_aa
TRBD2 | TRBJ2-3 | TRBV7-2 | TGTGCCAGCAGCATTAGCGGGCGATATAGCACAGATACGCAGTATTTT | CASSISGRYSTDTQYF
TRBD2 | TRBJ2-3 | TRBV4-1 | TGCGCCAGCAGCGCGGGACTAGCGGGGCAGGAGTATTTT | CASSAGLAGQEYF
TRBD1 | TRBJ2-6 | TRBV7-8 | TGTGCCAGCTCGGACAGGGGGACATCTGGGGCCAACGTCCTGACTTTC | CASSDRGTSGANVLTF
. | TRBJ1-1 | TRBV7-9 | TGTGCCAGCCCCGGGGATAGGTACACTGAAGCTTTCTTT | CASPGDRYTEAFF
. | TRBJ2-2 | TRBV28 | TGTGCCAGCAGTCTTCCCGGGGGCGACGGGGAGCTGTTTTTT | CASSLPGGDGELFF
. | TRBJ2-7 | TRBV28 | TGTGCCAGCAGTTTGGGAGGTGAGAAATACTTC | CASSLGGEKYF
TRBD1 | TRBJ1-2 | TRBV28 | TGTGCCAGCAGTTTACAGGGGGTAGACTATGGCTACACCTTC | CASSLQGVDYGYTF
. | TRBJ2-3 | TRBV5-1 | TGCGCCAGCAGCTTTACGCGGGACACAGATACGCAGTATTTT | CASSFTRDTDTQYF
. | TRBJ2-2 | TRBV5-8 | TGTGCCAGCAGACGAGGGGGCGGGGAGCTGTTTTTT | CASRRGGGELFF
. | TRBJ1-2 | TRBV30 | TGTGCCCTGAGTCCCTATGGCTACACCTTC | CALSPYGYTF
. | TRBJ2-5 | TRBV7-6 | TGTGCCAGCAGCTACGCCCAAGAGACCCAGTACTTC | CASSYAQETQYF